Below, 25 T cell receptor beta chains from the same sample are listed, as sequenced in a study of blood T cell repertoires in COVID-19. Here immunoSEQ multiplex PCR was the method, and the copy in TCRdb shows in-frame clones only, minus some. The repertoire includes about 110,000 clones, 88% of them detected once, and almost 0.9% sits in the top ten. Source material: peripheral blood. Receptors were obtained from a woman aged 45-60 years with active or convalescent COVID-19.

The J gene is TRBJ2-1, the V gene TRBV27, with TRBD2 matching 7 bases. This CDR3 comprises 16 residues. The germline CDR1 and CDR2 sequences are MNHEY and SMNVEV (reference sequence). After removal of 6 bases from V and 7 bases from J, the junction contained 15 bases not matched to a gene. The CDR3 loop is CASSLWGGSQINEQFF. The CDR3 DNA is TGTGCCAGCAGCTTGTGGGGAGGGAGTCAGATAAATGAGCAGTTCTTC.

The genes are TRBV27 and TRBJ1-5, with TRBD1 matching 7 bases. Germline CDR1 and CDR2: MNHEY and SMNVEV (reference sequence). After removal of 5 bases from V and 7 bases from J, the junction contained 11 bases not matched to a gene. The CDR3 extends over 15 amino acids. CDR3 bases: TGTGCCAGCAGTCCACAGGGGAGGTCGAGGCAGCCCCAGCATTTT. It yields the protein CASSPQGRSRQPQHF.

The genes are TRBV7-9 and TRBJ1-3; no firm D call. The V gene's germline CDR1 is SEHNR and CDR2 FQNEAQ (reference sequence). V dropped 0 bases and J dropped 4 bases, with 4 bases sitting between them. This CDR3 has 13 amino acids. The CDR3 DNA follows: TGTGCCAGCAGCTTAGCTTCAGGAAACACCATATATTTT. This gives the protein CASSLASGNTIYF.

This sequence joins TRBV5-5 and TRBJ1-3; unclear D gene. CDR3 length: 16 residues. Trimming left V 4 bases short and J 0 bases short, with 14 bases between. Germline CDR1 is SGHKS and CDR2 is YYEKEE (reference sequence). The CDR3 loop is CASSLQAGNSGNTIYF. The CDR3 DNA reads as TGTGCCAGCAGCCTCCAGGCGGGGAACTCTGGAAACACCATATATTTT.

The chain employs TRBV3-1 (or the pseudogene TRBV3-2) and TRBJ2-7; D is possibly TRBD2 (6 bases). The CDR3 spans 16 residues. Germline loops: CDR1 LGHDT, CDR2 YNNKEL (reference sequence). Trimming pared 4 bases from V and 1 base from J, leaving 17 bases between. The CDR3 reads CASSLEIRDSSYEQYF. For the CDR3, the DNA is TGTGCCAGCAGCCTAGAAATCCGGGACTCGTCCTACGAGCAGTACTTC.

The CDR3 DNA sequence: TGTGCCAGCAGCGCGGGACAGAGGGACACTGAAGCTTTCTTT. Amino acid sequence: CASSAGQRDTEAFF. This chain links TRBV9 with TRBJ1-1; 7 nucleotides line up with TRBD1. V trimming: 3 bases; J trimming: 3 bases; junction bases outside the gene matches: 5. The germline CDR1 and CDR2 sequences are SGDLS and YYNGEE. There are 14 residues in the CDR3.

The chain combines TRBV19 with TRBJ2-1; TRBD2 matches 7 bases. Germline V gene lookup returns CDR1 LNHDA and CDR2 SQIVND (reference sequence). CDR3 size: 15 residues. The V segment lost 5 bases and the J segment 2 bases; nucleotides outside the gene matches: 6. CDR3 sequence: CASSAPGLTYNEQFF. The CDR3 DNA follows: TGTGCCAGTAGTGCCCCGGGACTAACCTACAATGAGCAGTTCTTC.

The chain is built from TRBV7-6 and TRBJ2-7, with TRBD1 matching over 9 bases. V lost 5 bases and J lost 9; bases outside the gene matches: 14. Germline CDR1 and CDR2: SGHVS and FNYEAQ. The CDR3 spans 15 residues. As DNA, the CDR3 is TGTGCCAGCAGCGCTACCGGGACAGGGTTAGCGGTGCAGTACTTC. Translation: CASSATGTGLAVQYF.

This clone came up once. The V call is TRBV6-5, the J call TRBJ2-1; D is perhaps TRBD2 (7 bases). Germline loops: CDR1 MNHEY, CDR2 SVGAGI. The ends were cut back, 3 bases at V and 0 bases at J, with 12 bases in the middle. The CDR3 is 16 residues long. The CDR3 DNA follows: TGTGCCAGCAGTTATAGGGGGACTACCTCCTACAATGAGCAGTTCTTC. This encodes CASSYRGTTSYNEQFF.

Comment on this clone: Relative to the germline gene, one junction end is altered; a read error may explain this. The chain links TRBV28 to TRBJ2-7; D is possibly TRBD2 (5 bases). The CDR3 spans 12 residues. Germline V gene sequence: CDR1 MDHEN, CDR2 SYDVKM. The CDR3 reads CASSFSDYGQYF. Here the CDR3 DNA reads TGTGCCAGCAGTTTTTCTGACTACGGGCAGTACTTC.

This clone was detected only once. V gene TRBV24-1 combines with J gene TRBJ2-5; 13 nucleotides align to TRBD2. The CDR3 spans 17 residues. Germline trimming cut 3 bases from V and 4 bases from J; bases unmatched to any gene: 7. Germline lookup yields CDR1 KGHDR and CDR2 SFDVKD. CDR3 DNA: TGTGCCACCAGTGATCCGATTGGACTAGCGGGAGTAGAGACCCAGTACTTC. It encodes CATSDPIGLAGVETQYF.

J is TRBJ1-6 and V is TRBV12-3 or TRBV12-4; no reliable D call. This CDR3 has 12 amino acids. The V end lost 1 base, the J end lost 9 bases, and 4 bases lay between the germline ends. The CDR3 sequence: CASSLGGSPLHF. Here the CDR3 DNA reads TGTGCCAGCAGTTTAGGAGGTTCACCCCTCCACTTT.

There are a few counts of this clone. CDR3 in DNA: TGTGCCTGGAGTACTAGCGGGATGGGAGAGACCCAGTACTTC. This gives the protein CAWSTSGMGETQYF. The chain joins TRBV30 to TRBJ2-5, with 10 nucleotides matching TRBD2. The germline V gene encodes CDR1 GTSNPN and CDR2 SVGIG (reference sequence). The CDR3 contains 14 residues. V lost 2 bases and J lost 4; bases outside the gene matches: 4.

This chain joins TRBV4-2 and TRBJ1-1; the match to TRBD1 covers 9 bases. V lost 4 bases to trimming and J lost 3 bases; unmatched junction nucleotides: 6. Germline CDR1 and CDR2: LGHNA and YNFKEQ. This CDR3 is built from 15 residues. DNA for the CDR3: TGTGCCAGCAGCCCGTCGGGACAGGGAGACACTGAAGCTTTCTTT. Translated, it gives CASSPSGQGDTEAFF.

The rearrangement links TRBV5-6 to TRBJ1-5; D is perhaps TRBD1 (6 bases). V gave up 4 bases and J gave up 0 bases, with 11 bases separating them. The germline gives CDR1 SGHDT, CDR2 YYEEEE. The CDR3 is made up of 15 amino acids. CDR3 region: CASSLGQYSNQPQHF. CDR3 DNA sequence: TGTGCCAGCAGCCTAGGACAGTATAGCAATCAGCCCCAGCATTTT.

This CDR3 is CSARDGHEQYF. The CDR3, as DNA: TGCAGTGCTAGAGATGGCCACGAGCAGTACTTC. The chain employs TRBV20-1 and TRBJ2-7; no reliable D call. The CDR3 length is 11 residues. The V and J ends lost 0 bases and 5 bases respectively, with 5 bases between them. Germline V gene data show CDR1 as DFQATT and CDR2 as SNEGSKA (reference sequence).

The V and J genes are TRBV7-2 and TRBJ2-2; 7 nucleotides line up with TRBD1. The germline gives CDR1 SGHTA, CDR2 FQGNSA. The CDR3 is made up of 16 amino acids. V gave up 5 bases and J gave up 6 bases; unmatched junction bases: 12. CDR3 nucleotide sequence: TGTGCCAGCAGCCTTACTCCTCACAGGGGTGCCGGGGAGCTGTTTTTT. Protein: CASSLTPHRGAGELFF.

The chain recombines TRBV14 with TRBJ1-2; 7 nucleotides line up with TRBD1. This CDR3 comprises 16 residues. Looked up from germline, CDR1 is SGHDN and CDR2 is FVKESK. V gave up 2 bases and J gave up 0 bases; unmatched junction bases: 6. The CDR3 nucleotides read TGTGCCAGCAGCCAAAAATCCGGGACAGCTAACTATGGCTACACCTTC. Residues: CASSQKSGTANYGYTF.

The rearrangement links TRBV30 to TRBJ2-7; TRBD2 is a possible D gene (7 bases). The CDR3 runs 13 residues. Trimming removed 5 bases at V and 2 bases at J, with 13 bases between. Germline V CDR1 and CDR2: GTSNPN, SVGIG (reference sequence). The CDR3 sequence is CAWARGGPYEQYF. The CDR3 nucleotides are TGTGCCTGGGCAAGGGGGGGCCCCTACGAGCAGTACTTC.

The chain's CDR3 is CASSIPEDYGYTF. DNA for the CDR3: TGTGCCAGTAGTATCCCGGAGGACTATGGCTACACCTTC. This rearrangement joins TRBV19 to TRBJ1-2, with unresolved D. This CDR3 is 13 amino acids long. CDR1 and CDR2 from the germline V gene are LNHDA and SQIVND (reference sequence). Trimming took 3 bases from V and 3 from J, leaving 8 bases between them.

The chain combines TRBV6-6 with TRBJ1-2; TRBD1 matches 9 bases. The CDR3 is 15 amino acids. J was trimmed by 7 bases and V by 0 bases; bases with no gene match: 6. Germline values: CDR1 MNHNY, CDR2 SVGAGI (reference sequence). CDR3 sequence reads: CASSYSWDRDAGYTF. CDR3 in DNA: TGTGCCAGCAGTTACTCCTGGGACAGGGATGCTGGCTACACCTTC.

The chain recombines TRBV12-3 or TRBV12-4 with TRBJ1-5; maybe TRBD1 (6 bases). This CDR3 has 13 amino acids. Trimming shortened V by 5 bases and J by 4 bases, and 9 bases separated the two germline ends. The CDR3 nucleotides are TGTGCCAGCAGTACACAGGGTAATCAGCCCCAGCATTTT. Encoded protein: CASSTQGNQPQHF.

This chain links TRBV9 with TRBJ2-3, with 9 bases aligning to TRBD2. Looked up from germline, CDR1 is SGDLS and CDR2 is YYNGEE. The CDR3 spans 16 residues. The V segment lost 1 base and the J segment 4 bases; nucleotides outside the gene matches: 7. CDR3 amino acids: CASSVNRLAGPDTQYF. The CDR3 DNA reads TGTGCCAGCAGCGTAAATCGGCTAGCGGGACCAGATACGCAGTATTTT.

The V gene is TRBV7-3, the J gene TRBJ2-1; tentative D call: TRBD1 (5 bases). This CDR3 has 13 amino acids. The germline gives CDR1 SGHTA, CDR2 FQGTGA. V lost 5 bases and J 8 bases, leaving 13 bases between the germline ends. The CDR3 sequence is CASSPATRDEQFF. In DNA, the CDR3 is TGTGCCAGCAGCCCTGCGACCAGGGATGAGCAGTTCTTC.

The chain uses TRBV19 and TRBJ2-7, with 7 bases matching TRBD2. The CDR3 has 18 amino acids. With 0 bases clipped from V and 2 bases from J, the junction kept 13 bases outside the gene matches. Looked up from germline, CDR1 is LNHDA and CDR2 is SQIVND (reference sequence). CDR3 in amino acids: CASSIDGAWRGSTYEQYF. CDR3 in DNA: TGTGCCAGTAGTATAGATGGGGCCTGGCGGGGGTCTACCTACGAGCAGTACTTC.